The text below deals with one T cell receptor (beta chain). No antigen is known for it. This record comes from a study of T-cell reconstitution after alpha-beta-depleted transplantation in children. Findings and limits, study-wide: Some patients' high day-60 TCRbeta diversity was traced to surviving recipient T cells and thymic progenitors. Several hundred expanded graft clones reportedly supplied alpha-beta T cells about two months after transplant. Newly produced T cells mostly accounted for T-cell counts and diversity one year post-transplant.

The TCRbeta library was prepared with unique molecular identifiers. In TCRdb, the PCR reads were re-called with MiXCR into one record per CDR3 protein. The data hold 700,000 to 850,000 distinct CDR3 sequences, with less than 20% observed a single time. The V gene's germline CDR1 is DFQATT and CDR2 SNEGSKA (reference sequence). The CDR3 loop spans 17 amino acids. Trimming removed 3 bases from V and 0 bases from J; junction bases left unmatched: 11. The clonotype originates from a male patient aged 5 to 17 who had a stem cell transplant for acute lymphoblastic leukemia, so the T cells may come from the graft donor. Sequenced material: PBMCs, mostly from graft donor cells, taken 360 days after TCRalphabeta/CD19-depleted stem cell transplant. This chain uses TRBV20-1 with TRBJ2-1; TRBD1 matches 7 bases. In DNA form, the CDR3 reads TGCAGTGCTAGTGCTGCTTCCGGGACAGTCTCCTACAATGAGCAGTTCTTC. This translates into CSASAASGTVSYNEQFF.